These T cell receptor beta chains were read from a single sample in a study of early T cells in non-severe SARS-CoV-2 infection. TCRdb analysed the 5' RACE reads with MiXCR anew, one entry per CDR3 protein. The data hold approximately 50,000 distinct CDR3 sequences, with around 12% observed a single time. The sequenced material came from whole blood. The receptors come from an adult who was a healthcare worker with PCR-confirmed SARS-CoV-2 infection or an uninfected control (not recorded which). The CDR3 runs from the conserved cysteine through the conserved F or W.

V gene	J gene	CDR3 protein
TRBV2	TRBJ1-6	CASSERAVDNSPLHF
TRBV5-1	TRBJ1-6	CASSSSQGFNSPLHF
TRBV19	TRBJ2-1	CASSIRVGAGNNEQFF
TRBV18	TRBJ2-1	CASSRTSGGAYNEQFF
TRBV12-3/TRBV12-4	TRBJ2-3	CASATSGGPHYLTDTQYF
TRBV2	TRBJ1-1	CASSVSRGNTEAFF
TRBV27	TRBJ1-2	CASSFGFGKGYTF
TRBV3-1	TRBJ2-5	CASSQDGARRETQYF
TRBV7-2	TRBJ1-2	CASSSRQALEDWAGGYTF
TRBV7-2	TRBJ1-2	CASTPLYGYTF
TRBV12-5	TRBJ1-1	CASGLNRGNTEAFF
TRBV29-1	TRBJ2-5	CSVVKRETQYF
TRBV20-1	TRBJ1-6	CSAEVEQGKGNSPLHF